The 13 T cell receptor beta chains given below trace back to one sample, sequenced in a study of blood T cell repertoires in COVID-19. Sequenced by immunoSEQ multiplex PCR; TCRdb stores in-frame clones only, minus some. The sample shows about 300,000 clones, just under 90% of them seen only once. Sequenced: PBMCs or T cells enriched from blood (not recorded which). The receptors originated from a woman aged 50 to 65 who had been exposed to COVID-19.

The chain employs TRBV5-4 and TRBJ2-2, with D perhaps matching TRBD1 (5 bases). CDR1 is SGHNT and CDR2 is YYREEE in the germline V gene (reference sequence). The V and J ends lost 0 bases and 0 bases respectively, with 15 bases between them. The CDR3 extends over 18 amino acids. CDR3 in amino acids: CASSLGGVQGANTGELFF. The DNA for the CDR3 is TGTGCCAGCAGCTTGGGAGGTGTTCAGGGCGCGAACACCGGGGAGCTGTTTTTT.

The chain carries TRBV5-4 and TRBJ1-3; the match to TRBD1 covers 11 bases. Germline values: CDR1 SGHNT, CDR2 YYREEE (reference sequence). The junction had 2 bases not matched to a gene; V was cut back by 4 bases and J by 2 bases. CDR3 length equals 15 residues. Here the CDR3 DNA reads TGTGCCAGCAGCGGGACAGGGGGAACTGGAAACACCATATATTTT. Amino acid sequence: CASSGTGGTGNTIYF.

The rearrangement joins TRBV5-1 to TRBJ2-5; 8 bases align to TRBD2. The germline V gene has CDR1 SGHRS and CDR2 YFSETQ. This CDR3 comprises 14 residues. With V trimmed by 3 bases and J by 2 bases, 3 bases remained unmatched. The CDR3 protein is CASSSGLVQETQYF. The CDR3 region has the DNA TGCGCCAGCAGCTCGGGACTAGTGCAAGAGACCCAGTACTTC.

The V gene is TRBV29-1, the J gene TRBJ1-1; D not certain. CDR1 and CDR2 from the germline V gene are SQVTM and ANQGSEA. V was cut by 7 bases and J by 7 bases, with 10 bases left in between. CDR3 length equals 10 residues. In DNA form, the CDR3 reads TGCAGCGGGTCTCGGAGTGAAGCTTTCTTT. Residues: CSGSRSEAFF.

This clone was found once. The chain has TRBV18 and TRBJ2-7, with 11 positions matching TRBD1. From germline, CDR1 is KGHSH and CDR2 LQKENI. The CDR3 runs 18 residues. The trim removed 4 bases at V and 3 bases at J, leaving 14 bases unmatched. The CDR3 sequence is CASSLTIGTGTGGYEQYF. As DNA, the CDR3 is TGTGCCAGCTCACTAACCATCGGAACCGGGACAGGGGGCTACGAGCAGTACTTC.

The table lists this clone with a count of one. This chain uses TRBV5-1 with TRBJ2-7; the D gene is possibly TRBD1 (6 bases). Trimming removed 4 bases at V and 3 bases at J, with 17 bases between. Germline V gene lookup returns CDR1 SGHRS and CDR2 YFSETQ. The CDR3 spans 15 residues. CDR3 bases: TGCGCCAGCAGCCCGGAGACCGGGACATACTACGAGCAGTACTTC. It translates to CASSPETGTYYEQYF.

The rearrangement links TRBV12-5 to TRBJ2-3; maybe TRBD2 (6 bases). The CDR3 contains 15 residues. Trimming took off 3 bases at V and 4 bases at J, with 14 bases between the two ends. CDR1 and CDR2 (germline): LGHNT, FRNRAP. The CDR3 nucleotides are TGTGCTAGTGGTTTATCTAGCGCCAGATCAGATACGCAGTATTTT. Residues: CASGLSSARSDTQYF.

The chain uses TRBV23-1 and TRBJ2-7; 7 bases are a match to TRBD1. TRBV23-1 is given ORF status, its function remaining uncertain. The CDR3 is 18 amino acids. J gave up 2 bases and V 2 bases, and 15 bases lay outside the gene matches. The CDR3 loop is CASSQPTPRQGRTYEQYF. CDR3 bases: TGCGCCAGCAGTCAACCGACACCCCGACAGGGCAGGACCTACGAGCAGTACTTC.

This clone occurred many times. This CDR3 is CASIKGQGSTEAFF. The DNA for the CDR3 is TGTGCCAGTATCAAGGGACAGGGAAGCACTGAAGCTTTCTTT. V and J are TRBV19 and TRBJ1-1, with 9 bases fitting TRBD1. V gave up 7 bases and J gave up 4 bases; unmatched junction bases: 7. CDR1 LNHDA and CDR2 SQIVND come from the germline V gene (reference sequence). The CDR3 sequence is 14 residues long. Full variable domain (outside the CDR3, taken from reference TRBV19 and TRBJ1-1): DGGITQSPKYLFRKEGQNVTLSCEQNLNHDAMYWYRQDPGQGLRLIYYSQIVNDFQKGDIAEGYSVSREKKESFPLTVTSAQKNPTAFYLCASIKGQGSTEAFFGQGTRLTVV.

This chain uses TRBV7-2 with TRBJ2-2, with 9 bases matching TRBD2. CDR3 length: 17 amino acids. CDR1 SGHTA and CDR2 FQGNSA come from the germline V gene. V gave up 4 bases and J gave up 0 bases; unmatched junction bases: 6. The CDR3 here is CASSSSAGGPNTGELFF. CDR3 coding DNA: TGTGCCAGCAGCTCGTCCGCGGGGGGGCCGAACACCGGGGAGCTGTTTTTT.

This sequence joins TRBV18 and TRBJ2-3; 12 nucleotides match TRBD2. Trimming removed 5 bases from V and 5 bases from J; junction bases left unmatched: 2. Looked up from germline, CDR1 is KGHSH and CDR2 is LQKENI. CDR3 length: 14 amino acids. The CDR3 DNA follows: TGTGCCAGCTCAACGACTAGCGGGGGAGATACGCAGTATTTT. It codes for CASSTTSGGDTQYF. Looking up the rest from reference TRBV18 and TRBJ2-3 gives the full variable domain: NAGVMQNPRHLVRRRGQEARLRCSPMKGHSHVYWYRQLPEEGLKFMVYLQKENIIDESGMPKERFSAEFPKEGPSILRIQQVVRGDSAAYFCASSTTSGGDTQYFGPGTRLTVL.

The rearrangement links TRBV5-8 to TRBJ2-6; D is ambiguous. Germline CDR1 is SGHTS and CDR2 is YDEGEE. Trimming pared 4 bases from V and 2 bases from J, leaving 10 bases between. The CDR3 loop spans 15 amino acids. The CDR3 region has the DNA TGTGCCAGCAGCGCGAGTCTGGCTGGGGCCAACGTCCTGACTTTC. Protein: CASSASLAGANVLTF.

V and J are TRBV27 and TRBJ1-4; D may be TRBD1 (5 bases). The germline V gene has CDR1 MNHEY and CDR2 SMNVEV (reference sequence). V gave up 3 bases and J gave up 8 bases, with 13 bases separating them. This CDR3 has 14 residues. CDR3 DNA: TGTGCCAGCAGTTTTCGGGGGGGTGGGGAAAAACTGTTTTTT. Encoded protein: CASSFRGGGEKLFF.